Described below is a single T cell receptor beta chain sequence and its context. Its antigen has not been determined. One base away there is no much larger clone; base qualities are not given. TCRbeta CDR3 regions were amplified from genomic DNA by means of the immunoSEQ Assay, a bias-controlled multiplex PCR. In the authors' own workflow: The number of nucleated cells in each sample was estimated by amplification of reference gene primers within the assay. To quantify the absolute abundance of each unique TCRbeta CDR3 rearrangement, sequence reads were collapsed and filtered. For each sample, productive Simpson clonality was calculated by taking the square root of Simpson's diversity index across productive rearrangements. TCRdb holds this immuneACCESS table with in-frame rearrangements only. Some clones are missing; in checked studies, unresolved V genes explain under half, and the rest has no known cause. That table supplies the V and J calls and clone size; D and trimming were determined from the DNA. The sample data list approximately 360,000 clones, and around nine tenths of these were observed just once. Jointly, the top ten make up around 0.91% of the sample.

The CDR3 numbers 14 residues from cysteine through phenylalanine. Left in the record is the CDR3 DNA by itself, 42 bases read in frame from the first base. V is pruned by 6 bases and J by 4 bases, leaving 3 bases of the junction without a gene match. The germline V gene gives CDR1 as SNHLY and CDR2 as FYNNEI. This sample is part of a study of blood T cell repertoires in COVID-19 (TCRdb year 2020). A note on the overall study: Collaborator samples came from the United States, Italy and Spain and covered acute and convalescent phases of COVID-19. The dataset comprised deeply sampled blood TCRbeta repertoires from subjects exposed to, actively infected with, or recovered from COVID-19. The material from the prospective study consisted of cDNA or gDNA derived from T cells, B-cell-depleted T cells, or PBMCs. The sample metadata nearly always contained a de-identified subject ID, COVID-19 status, age in years and sex. Where HLA class I and class II types were available, the types were taken from metadata supplied by the sample provider, not from assay-based typing. A freely available public database, intended as a resource for researchers studying the immune response to SARS-CoV-2, is where the repertoires were released. The samples were drawn from two sources: the first 160 participants of the ongoing ImmuneRACE study, and fewer than 1,500 subjects contributed by 6 global collaborators.

Study-level results and caveats: How much clinical and demographic metadata was included differed by source and by participant, and the metadata was provided uncurated.

Enrolling through a virtual design, the prospective study's participants ranged in age from about 18 to 89 years and lived across roughly 23 United States geographic areas. In the prospective study, participants were assigned to cohorts based on the clinical history participants reported in a screening survey and a study questionnaire. Mobile phlebotomists in the prospective study collected whole blood, serum and a nasopharyngeal or oropharyngeal swab from every participant. Prospective study participants could optionally give additional blood draws and questionnaires over a roughly two-month period. Before DNA extraction, blood samples from the prospective study were shipped at room temperature or frozen.

The TCR originated in a woman aged 25 to 39 with acute COVID-19. Material for sequencing was PBMCs or T cells enriched from blood (not recorded which). The rearranged chain carries TRBV2 and TRBJ2-2; 9 central bases correspond to TRBD1. At the DNA level, the sequence is TGTGCCAGCAGGGGACAGGGAACCACCGGGGAGCTGTTTTTT. Translation gives CASRGQGTTGELFF.